This T cell receptor (beta chain) was captured by sequencing in a study of T-cell reconstitution after alpha-beta-depleted transplantation in children. Looked up from germline, CDR1 is ENHRY and CDR2 is SYGVKD. The V segment lost 2 bases and the J segment 7 bases; nucleotides outside the gene matches: 4. The CDR3 covers 15 residues. Unique molecular identifiers tagged the TCRbeta library. Each CDR3 protein gets one entry after TCRdb re-called the PCR reads with MiXCR. The sample yields fewer than 550,000 distinct CDR3 sequences, 15% to 20% seen once. This clonotype was counted a few times. The receptor comes from a boy under three years old who had a stem cell transplant for Wiskott-Aldrich syndrome, so the T cells may come from the graft donor. The V gene is TRBV10-3, the J gene TRBJ2-1; TRBD2 agrees at 11 bases. Material: PBMCs, mostly from graft donor cells, obtained 360 days after TCRalphabeta/CD19-depleted stem cell transplant. CDR3 loop: CAISETSGRLNEQFF. The CDR3, as DNA: TGTGCCATCAGTGAGACTAGCGGGAGATTGAATGAGCAGTTCTTC.